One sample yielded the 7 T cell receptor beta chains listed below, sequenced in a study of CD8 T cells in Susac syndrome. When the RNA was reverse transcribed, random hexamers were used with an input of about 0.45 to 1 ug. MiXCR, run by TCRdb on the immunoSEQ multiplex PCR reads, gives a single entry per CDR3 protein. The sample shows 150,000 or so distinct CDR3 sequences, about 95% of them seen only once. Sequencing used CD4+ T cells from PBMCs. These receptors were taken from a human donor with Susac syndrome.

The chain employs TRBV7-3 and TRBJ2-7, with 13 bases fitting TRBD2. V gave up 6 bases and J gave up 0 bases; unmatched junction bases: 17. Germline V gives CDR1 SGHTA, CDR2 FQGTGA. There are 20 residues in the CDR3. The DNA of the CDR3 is TGTGCCAGCAGTTCCCCTCGGACTAGCGGGGGCATAGAGAGCTCCTACGAGCAGTACTTC. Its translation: CASSSPRTSGGIESSYEQYF.

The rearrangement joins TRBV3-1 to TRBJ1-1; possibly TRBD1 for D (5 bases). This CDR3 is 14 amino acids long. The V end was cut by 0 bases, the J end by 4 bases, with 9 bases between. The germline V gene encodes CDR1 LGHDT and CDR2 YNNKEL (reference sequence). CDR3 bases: TGTGCCAGCAGCCAAGATCCGGGGCCCACTGAAGCTTTCTTT. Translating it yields CASSQDPGPTEAFF.

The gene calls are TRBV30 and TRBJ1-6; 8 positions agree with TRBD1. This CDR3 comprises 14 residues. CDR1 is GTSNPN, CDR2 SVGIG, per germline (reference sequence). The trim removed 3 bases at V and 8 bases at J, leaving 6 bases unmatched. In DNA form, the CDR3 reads TGTGCCTGGAGGAGCAGGGGGCCGGATTCACCCCTCCACTTT. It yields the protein CAWRSRGPDSPLHF.

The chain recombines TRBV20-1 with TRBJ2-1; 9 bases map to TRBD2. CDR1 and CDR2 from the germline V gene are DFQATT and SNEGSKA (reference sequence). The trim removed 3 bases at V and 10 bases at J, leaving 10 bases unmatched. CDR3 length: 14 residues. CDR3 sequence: CSASLGGGVGEQFF. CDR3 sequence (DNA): TGCAGTGCTAGTCTTGGCGGGGGGGTCGGAGAGCAGTTCTTC.

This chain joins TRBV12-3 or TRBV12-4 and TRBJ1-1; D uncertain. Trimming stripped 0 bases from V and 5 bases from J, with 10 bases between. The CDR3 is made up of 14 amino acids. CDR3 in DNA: TGTGCCAGCAGTTTAGCGTGGCAGTGGACTGAAGCTTTCTTT. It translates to CASSLAWQWTEAFF.

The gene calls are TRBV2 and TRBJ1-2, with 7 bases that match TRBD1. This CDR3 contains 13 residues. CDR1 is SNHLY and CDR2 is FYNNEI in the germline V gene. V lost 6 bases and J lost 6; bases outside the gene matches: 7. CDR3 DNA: TGTGCCAGCAGAAGGGACAGTGGGGATGGCTACACCTTC. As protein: CASRRDSGDGYTF.

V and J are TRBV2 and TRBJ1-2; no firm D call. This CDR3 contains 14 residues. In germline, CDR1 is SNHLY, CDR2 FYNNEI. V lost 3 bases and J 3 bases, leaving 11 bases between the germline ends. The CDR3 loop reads CASSDLPFYYGYTF. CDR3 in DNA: TGTGCCAGCAGTGATCTGCCATTTTACTATGGCTACACCTTC.